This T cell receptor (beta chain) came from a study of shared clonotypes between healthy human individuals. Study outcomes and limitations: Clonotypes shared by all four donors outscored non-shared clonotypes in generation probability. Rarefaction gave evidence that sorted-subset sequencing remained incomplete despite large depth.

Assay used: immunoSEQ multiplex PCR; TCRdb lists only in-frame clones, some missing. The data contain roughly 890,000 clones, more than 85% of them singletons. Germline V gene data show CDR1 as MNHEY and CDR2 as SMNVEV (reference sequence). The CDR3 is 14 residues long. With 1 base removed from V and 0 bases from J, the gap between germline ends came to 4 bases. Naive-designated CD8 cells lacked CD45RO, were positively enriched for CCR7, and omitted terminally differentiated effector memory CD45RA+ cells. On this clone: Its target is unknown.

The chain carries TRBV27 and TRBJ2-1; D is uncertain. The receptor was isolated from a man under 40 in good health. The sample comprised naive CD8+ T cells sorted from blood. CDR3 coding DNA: TGTGCCAGCAGTTTATGGCCCTCCTACAATGAGCAGTTCTTC. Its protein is CASSLWPSYNEQFF.